This TCR beta chain was obtained from a study of regulatory and conventional T cells in RAG deficiency. This table comes from immunoSEQ multiplex PCR, and its TCRdb copy is limited to in-frame clones, with some not included. This sample has more than 20,000 clones, with roughly 96% found just once. Note on this clone: Antigen specificity is unknown.

Blood CD4+ CD25-low CD127-high conventional T cells supplied the genomic DNA template. This CDR3 is 13 amino acids long. Germline CDR1 and CDR2: SGHVS and FQNEAQ. V lost 5 bases to trimming and J lost 0 bases; unmatched junction nucleotides: 1. General study points: Omenn syndrome and CID/AS patients had roughly 100-fold fewer unique Treg TCR beta sequences, versus about 10-fold elsewhere. Shannon entropy fell and Simpson indices rose in RAG-deficient patients.

The same data also went into a second study, on regulatory T cells. That work states: The PCR used 52 TRBV and 13 TRBJ primers.

The receptor was derived from a human donor in good health. Input material: CD25- CD4+ T cells sorted from blood. The V call is TRBV7-8, the J call TRBJ2-7; 7 nucleotides line up with TRBD2. CDR3 in DNA: TGTGCCAGCAGCAGGGACTACTCCTACGAGCAGTACTTC. Residues: CASSRDYSYEQYF. Combining the CDR3 with reference TRBV7-8 and TRBJ2-7 gives the whole variable domain GAGVSQSPRYKVAKRGQDVALRCDPISGHVSLFWYQQALGQGPEFLTYFQNEAQLDKSGLPSDRFFAERPEGSVSTLKIQRTQQEDSAVYLCASSRDYSYEQYFGPGTRLTVT.